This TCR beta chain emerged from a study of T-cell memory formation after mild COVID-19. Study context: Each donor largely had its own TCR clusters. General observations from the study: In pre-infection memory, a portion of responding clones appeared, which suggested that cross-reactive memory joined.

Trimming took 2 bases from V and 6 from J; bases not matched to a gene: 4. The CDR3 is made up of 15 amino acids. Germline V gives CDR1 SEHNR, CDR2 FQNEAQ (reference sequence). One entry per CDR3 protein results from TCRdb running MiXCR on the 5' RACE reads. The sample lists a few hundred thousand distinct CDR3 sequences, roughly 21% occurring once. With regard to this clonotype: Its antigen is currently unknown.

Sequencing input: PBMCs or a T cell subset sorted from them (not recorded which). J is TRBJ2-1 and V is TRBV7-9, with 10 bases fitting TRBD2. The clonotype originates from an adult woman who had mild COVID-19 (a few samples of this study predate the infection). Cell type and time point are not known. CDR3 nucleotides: TGTGCCAGCAGCTTACTTAGCGGGGGGTCCAATGAGCAGTTCTTC. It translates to CASSLLSGGSNEQFF.